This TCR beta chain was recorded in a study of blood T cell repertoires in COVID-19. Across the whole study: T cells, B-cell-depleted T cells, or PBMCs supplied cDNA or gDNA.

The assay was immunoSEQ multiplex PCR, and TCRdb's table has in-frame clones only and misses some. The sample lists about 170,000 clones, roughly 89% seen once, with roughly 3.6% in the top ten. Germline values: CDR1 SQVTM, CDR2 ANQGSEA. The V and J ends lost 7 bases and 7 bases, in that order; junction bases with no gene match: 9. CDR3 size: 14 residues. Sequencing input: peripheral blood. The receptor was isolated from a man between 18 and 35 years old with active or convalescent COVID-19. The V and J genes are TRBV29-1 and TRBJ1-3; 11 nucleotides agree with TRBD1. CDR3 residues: CSAAAGTGGNTIYF. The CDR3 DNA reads TGCAGCGCCGCGGCGGGGACAGGGGGTAACACCATATATTTT.